This paragraph covers one TCR beta chain sequence. Its specificity is not known. With a much larger clone just one base away, this may be a read error. Trimming at V came to 3 bases and at J to 8 bases, leaving 21 bases not matched to a gene. The V gene's germline CDR1 is DFQATT and CDR2 SNEGSKA (reference sequence). The CDR3 totals 18 residues. These data are taken from a study of response to subunit inactivated influenza vaccine. Regarding the study as a whole: Few additional T cells are recruited per seasonal influenza vaccination, authors suggested.

TCRdb called the RT-PCR reads again in MiXCR, with one record for every CDR3 protein. The table records 160,000 or so distinct CDR3 sequences, about 11% of them present only once. Material: non-naive T cells sorted from PBMCs, obtained 40 to 50 days after vaccination. This sequence was found in a man between 50 and 59 years old who received an inactivated influenza vaccine. The rearrangement joins TRBV20-1 to TRBJ2-5; TRBD2 matches at 10 bases. CDR3 sequence: CSASKSRSGRARLDTQYF. The DNA of the CDR3 is TGCAGTGCTAGCAAATCTAGAAGCGGGAGGGCCAGGTTAGACACCCAGTACTTC.